This TCR beta chain was observed in a study of blood T cell repertoires in COVID-19. V shed 5 bases and J shed 12 bases, with 16 bases lying between them. Germline values: CDR1 SNHLY, CDR2 FYNNEI. The CDR3 spans 13 residues. Method: immunoSEQ multiplex PCR; TCRdb's copy keeps in-frame clones and lacks some. The sample has fewer than 200,000 clones; around 85% are singletons. The V call is TRBV2, the J call TRBJ1-4; a weak D match, TRBD1 (6 bases). The source material was peripheral blood. The receptor's source is an older woman with acute or convalescent COVID-19. The CDR3 reads CASSLGTGKELFF. CDR3 in DNA: TGTGCCAGCAGTCTAGGAACAGGGAAGGAACTGTTTTTT.